These 31 T cell receptor beta chains were sequenced from one sample in a study of OX40 agonist ivuxolimab in advanced cancers. The receptor library was made with the immunoSEQ multiplex PCR assay. Held by TCRdb, this immuneACCESS table contains in-frame sequences only and omits some clones. Under half of the omission traces to an unresolved V gene where checked; the cause of the rest is unknown. This sample lists tens of thousands of clones; 82% were detected once. The ten largest clones represent roughly 5.2% of the sample. The source was CD4+ or CD8+ T cells sorted from blood, collected in a trial of the OX40 agonist ivuxolimab. The origin of the receptors is an adult with an advanced solid tumor such as melanoma, head and neck, liver or kidney cancer.

The chain is built from TRBV7-2 and TRBJ1-2, with TRBD1 identical over 7 bases. CDR3 length equals 16 residues. The germline CDR1 and CDR2 sequences are SGHTA and FQGNSA. V was clipped by 4 bases and J by 3 bases; unmatched bases: 11. The CDR3 spells CASSSPDRVQDYGYTF. The CDR3 nucleotides are TGTGCCAGCAGCTCACCCGACAGGGTTCAAGACTATGGCTACACCTTC. Full variable domain (missing parts from reference TRBV7-2 and TRBJ1-2): GAGVSQSPSNKVTEKGKDVELRCDPISGHTALYWYRQSLGQGLEFLIYFQGNSAPDKSGLPSDRFSAERTGGSVSTLTIQRTQQEDSAVYLCASSSPDRVQDYGYTFGSGTRLTVV.

The chain is built from TRBV6-5 and TRBJ1-3; D is unclear. The V gene lost 2 bases and the J gene lost 4 bases, with 12 bases spanning the gap. CDR3 length: 15 amino acids. Germline CDR1 is MNHEY and CDR2 is SVGAGI. In nucleotides, the CDR3 is TGTGCCAGCAGTTACGGACCCTCCCTGGGAAACACCATATATTTT. Its protein product is CASSYGPSLGNTIYF.

CDR3 nucleotides: TGTGCCAGCAGCTACAACCCCGGGACAGGCTACGAGCAGTACTTC. Translated, it gives CASSYNPGTGYEQYF. V and J are TRBV7-2 and TRBJ2-7; 8 bases line up with TRBD1. The CDR3 consists of 15 residues. Germline-derived CDR1 and CDR2 are SGHTA and FQGNSA. V dropped 4 bases and J dropped 3; count of bases not matched to a gene: 8.

Worth noting for this clone: As the CDR3 is not closed by the conserved phenylalanine or tryptophan, this likely results from a read error. This chain uses TRBV4-2 with TRBJ2-3; D is perhaps TRBD1 (5 bases). Per germline, CDR1 LGHNA and CDR2 YNFKEQ. V lost 1 base, J lost 3 bases, and 5 bases lay in between. The CDR3 consists of 13 residues. The CDR3 coding sequence is TGTGCCAGCAGCCAAGCAGGGACAGATACGCAGTATCTT. This translates into CASSQAGTDTQYL.

V gene TRBV2 combines with J gene TRBJ1-5; 7 bases match TRBD1. Germline CDR1 and CDR2: SNHLY and FYNNEI. The V gene end was trimmed by 5 bases and the J gene end by 2 bases; junction bases not matched to a gene: 6. CDR3 length: 15 amino acids. CDR3: CASSSGTERNQPQHF. Here the CDR3 DNA reads TGTGCCAGCAGTTCCGGGACAGAACGCAATCAGCCCCAGCATTTT.

This clone was picked up one time. This chain uses TRBV7-8 with TRBJ1-4; D not certain. CDR1 is SGHVS, CDR2 FQNEAQ, per germline. Trimming took off 4 bases at V and 0 bases at J, with 9 bases between the two ends. The CDR3 consists of 15 residues. The CDR3 spells CASSSNSATNEKLFF. Here the CDR3 DNA reads TGTGCCAGCAGCTCTAACAGTGCAACTAATGAAAAACTGTTTTTT.

This chain connects TRBV4-1 to TRBJ2-7; D is possibly TRBD1 (5 bases). CDR3 size: 15 residues. Deletions cut 4 bases from V and 4 bases from J, with 17 bases between. Germline CDR1 is MGHRA and CDR2 is YSYEKL. The CDR3 nucleotides are TGCGCCAGCAGCCTAAAGGACATAGGTGAATACGAGCAGTACTTC. It encodes CASSLKDIGEYEQYF.

The chain uses TRBV5-1 and TRBJ1-2; the D is unclear. This CDR3 contains 13 residues. V lost 4 bases and J 7 bases, leaving 14 bases between the germline ends. The germline gives CDR1 SGHRS, CDR2 YFSETQ. The CDR3 coding sequence is TGCGCCAGCAGCCAAGTGGACGGCGGTGGCTACACCTTC. Its protein is CASSQVDGGGYTF. Full variable domain (rest looked up from reference TRBV5-1 and TRBJ1-2): KAGVTQTPRYLIKTRGQQVTLSCSPISGHRSVSWYQQTPGQGLQFLFEYFSETQRNKGNFPGRFSGRQFSNSRSEMNVSTLELGDSALYLCASSQVDGGGYTFGSGTRLTVV.

The CDR3 spells CASSYGQTYNSPLHF. The CDR3, as DNA: TGTGCCAGCAGCTATGGACAGACTTATAATTCACCCCTCCACTTT. The chain employs TRBV5-6 and TRBJ1-6; weak D call: TRBD1 (6 bases). V was shortened by 3 bases and J by 4 bases, with 11 bases between the two germline ends. Germline V gene data show CDR1 as SGHDT and CDR2 as YYEEEE. CDR3 length: 15 amino acids.

This chain joins TRBV27 and TRBJ1-2; a weak D match, TRBD1 (5 bases). The CDR3 has 15 amino acids. V gave up 3 bases and J gave up 6 bases, with 17 bases separating them. Looked up from germline, CDR1 is MNHEY and CDR2 is SMNVEV (reference sequence). The DNA for the CDR3 is TGTGCCAGCAGTTTTTCTTGGGGCTCTTTCAATGGCTACACCTTC. Protein product: CASSFSWGSFNGYTF.

The table lists this clone with a few counts. The chain uses TRBV2 and TRBJ2-3; maybe TRBD1 (6 bases). The CDR3 loop spans 12 amino acids. Trimming left V 6 bases short and J 6 bases short, with 10 bases between. From germline, CDR1 is SNHLY and CDR2 FYNNEI. As DNA, the CDR3 is TGTGCCAGCAGAACAGGGTCGGATACGCAGTATTTT. Amino acid sequence: CASRTGSDTQYF.

The chain carries TRBV4-3 and TRBJ1-5; D possibly corresponds to TRBD1 (5 bases). Looked up from germline, CDR1 is LGHNA and CDR2 is YSLEER. V was trimmed by 1 base and J by 2 bases, leaving 9 bases between them. The CDR3 spans 15 residues. CDR3 amino acids: CASSQGRGGNQPQHF. DNA for the CDR3: TGCGCCAGCAGCCAAGGTCGAGGGGGCAATCAGCCCCAGCATTTT.

This sequence joins TRBV6-9 and TRBJ1-1; no reliable D call. The ends were cut back, 4 bases at V and 0 bases at J, with 9 bases in the middle. CDR3 length: 14 amino acids. Germline CDR1 MNHGY, CDR2 SVAAGI. The CDR3 DNA sequence: TGTGCCAGCAGTTTGCTGGGTTTGAACACTGAAGCTTTCTTT. It is translated as CASSLLGLNTEAFF.

The chain combines TRBV6-6 with TRBJ1-5, with a tentative D call TRBD1 (5 bases). Per germline, CDR1 MNHNY and CDR2 SVGAGI (reference sequence). The CDR3 sequence is 15 residues long. V was shortened by 5 bases and J by 0 bases, with 11 bases between the two germline ends. CDR3 in amino acids: CASSQGRGSNQPQHF. Here the CDR3 DNA reads TGTGCCAGCAGTCAGGGCCGGGGTAGCAATCAGCCCCAGCATTTT.

The chain has TRBV5-4 and TRBJ1-4; weak D call: TRBD1 (5 bases). In germline, CDR1 is SGHNT, CDR2 YYREEE (reference sequence). This CDR3 has 14 amino acids. V lost 7 bases, J lost 1 base, and 11 bases lay in between. This chain's CDR3 is CASGRGLTNEKLFF. For the CDR3, the DNA is TGTGCCAGCGGACGGGGGTTAACTAATGAAAAACTGTTTTTT.

This chain uses TRBV5-8 with TRBJ1-3, with a possible D match to TRBD1 (6 bases). V was pared by 3 bases and J by 2 bases, with 9 bases between. The CDR3 has 14 residues. CDR1 is SGHTS, CDR2 YDEGEE, per germline. CDR3 nucleotides: TGTGCCAGCAGCTGGAGGGGGACTGGAAACACCATATATTTT. Amino acids: CASSWRGTGNTIYF. Looking up the rest from reference TRBV5-8 and TRBJ1-3 gives the full variable domain: EAGVTQSPTHLIKTRGQQATLRCSPISGHTSVYWYQQALGLGLQFLLWYDEGEERNRGNFPPRFSGRQFPNYSSELNVNALELEDSALYLCASSWRGTGNTIYFGEGSWLTVV.

The gene calls are TRBV9 and TRBJ2-1; no clear D. CDR1 and CDR2 from the germline V gene are SGDLS and YYNGEE. Trimming pared 0 bases from V and 0 bases from J, leaving 10 bases between. CDR3 length: 16 residues. CDR3 nucleotide sequence: TGTGCCAGCAGCGTAGGGGAATCAACCTCCTACAATGAGCAGTTCTTC. Protein: CASSVGESTSYNEQFF.

The chain joins TRBV18 to TRBJ2-2; unclear D gene. Germline CDR1 is KGHSH and CDR2 is LQKENI. The germline V and J ends were trimmed by 1 base and 0 bases, with 6 bases remaining between them. This CDR3 comprises 15 residues. In nucleotides, the CDR3 is TGTGCCAGCTCACCACGGCAGCCGAACACCGGGGAGCTGTTTTTT. Residues: CASSPRQPNTGELFF.

This sequence joins TRBV15 and TRBJ2-1, with TRBD1 identical over 9 bases. The V and J ends lost 0 bases and 3 bases, in that order; junction bases with no gene match: 0. The CDR3 length is 15 residues. Germline V gene lookup returns CDR1 LNHNV and CDR2 YYDKDF (reference sequence). CDR3 coding DNA: TGTGCCACCAGCAGAGAGACAGGGGGCTACAATGAGCAGTTCTTC. This codes for CATSRETGGYNEQFF.

The chain combines TRBV9 with TRBJ1-2, with D possibly being TRBD1 (6 bases). The CDR3 length is 14 residues. V was clipped by 7 bases and J by 4 bases, with 17 bases between them. In germline, CDR1 is SGDLS, CDR2 YYNGEE. The CDR3 is CASGGQGGIYGYTF. The CDR3 DNA is TGTGCCAGCGGGGGCCAGGGCGGTATCTATGGCTACACCTTC.

This sequence joins TRBV7-9 and TRBJ1-2; no reliable D call. Deletions cut 1 base from V and 4 bases from J, with 10 bases between. Germline V CDR1 and CDR2: SEHNR, FQNEAQ (reference sequence). This CDR3 contains 14 residues. CDR3 DNA: TGTGCCAGCAGCTTAGACCCTAGTACCTATGGCTACACCTTC. Translation: CASSLDPSTYGYTF.

The chain has TRBV7-2 and TRBJ1-2; D is unclear. Germline V lookup: CDR1 SGHTA, CDR2 FQGNSA. This CDR3 is 13 amino acids long. Trimming took off 1 base at V and 5 bases at J, with 8 bases between the two ends. The DNA of the CDR3 is TGTGCCAGCAGCTTAGACGAAAGTTATGGCTACACCTTC. Translation: CASSLDESYGYTF.

CDR3: CAISESVAGTDYEQYF. CDR3 in DNA: TGTGCCATCAGTGAGTCGGTGGCAGGCACCGACTACGAGCAGTACTTC. The chain carries TRBV10-3 and TRBJ2-7; no reliable D call. The CDR3 runs 16 residues. V gave up 0 bases and J gave up 3 bases, with 15 bases separating them. Germline CDR1 ENHRY, CDR2 SYGVKD.

In this sample, this clone turned up a few times. The genes are TRBV19 and TRBJ2-3; TRBD1 or TRBD2 may be the D gene (5 bases each). The germline CDR1 and CDR2 sequences are LNHDA and SQIVND (reference sequence). This CDR3 has 13 amino acids. Trimming left V 3 bases short and J 7 bases short, with 11 bases between. The CDR3 DNA reads TGTGCCAGTAGTATGGCAGGGACGAATACGCAGTATTTT. It codes for CASSMAGTNTQYF.

V gene TRBV19 combines with J gene TRBJ1-1, with 7 bases matching TRBD1. From germline, CDR1 is LNHDA and CDR2 SQIVND (reference sequence). J was trimmed by 5 bases and V by 0 bases; bases with no gene match: 6. This CDR3 spans 15 amino acids. The CDR3 sequence is CASSIDPVRGTEAFF. The CDR3 DNA is TGTGCCAGTAGTATAGATCCCGTCAGGGGGACTGAAGCTTTCTTT.

This rearrangement joins TRBV6-5 to TRBJ2-7, with 8 bases aligning to TRBD1. The CDR3 contains 15 residues. V lost 6 bases to trimming and J lost 3 bases; unmatched junction nucleotides: 10. Germline V gene sequence: CDR1 MNHEY, CDR2 SVGAGI. This CDR3 is CASRRRQGMIYEQYF. The CDR3 DNA reads as TGTGCCAGCAGGCGACGACAGGGGATGATCTACGAGCAGTACTTC.

The genes are TRBV9 and TRBJ1-3, with D possibly TRBD1 on 6 matching bases. The V end was cut by 0 bases, the J end by 0 bases, with 10 bases between. The CDR3 is made up of 16 amino acids. Germline CDR1 reads SGDLS; CDR2 reads YYNGEE. The CDR3 nucleotides read TGTGCCAGCAGCGTAGGTCAGGGGAGCTCTGGAAACACCATATATTTT. This translates into CASSVGQGSSGNTIYF.

V and J are TRBV20-1 and TRBJ1-5; D is uncertain. The ends were cut back, 2 bases at V and 9 bases at J, with 8 bases in the middle. Germline CDR1 DFQATT, CDR2 SNEGSKA (reference sequence). The CDR3 has 11 residues. CDR3 loop: CSARSSWPQHF. As DNA, the CDR3 is TGCAGTGCTAGATCAAGTTGGCCCCAGCATTTT.

The table lists this clone with a few counts. V is TRBV13 and J is TRBJ2-3; no definite D call. This CDR3 region has 15 residues. V was cut by 4 bases and J by 0 bases, with 11 bases left in between. Germline V gives CDR1 PRHDT, CDR2 FYEKMQ (reference sequence). The CDR3 DNA sequence: TGTGCCAGCAGCTCCGGCGGTTATAGCACAGATACGCAGTATTTT. This encodes CASSSGGYSTDTQYF.

The chain is built from TRBV10-1 and TRBJ1-1; D uncertain. CDR1 is WNHNN, CDR2 SYGVQD, per germline (reference sequence). This CDR3 comprises 14 residues. Trimming stripped 4 bases from V and 4 bases from J, with 13 bases between. The CDR3 nucleotides read TGCGCCAGCAGTGCCGGGAGGATTGGCACTGAAGCTTTCTTT. Translating it yields CASSAGRIGTEAFF.

The chain joins TRBV7-2 to TRBJ2-5; 9 bases match TRBD1. The germline CDR1 and CDR2 sequences are SGHTA and FQGNSA. The CDR3 loop spans 14 amino acids. V shed 3 bases and J 1 base; nucleotides not matched to a gene: 0. CDR3 in DNA: TGTGCCAGCAGCTTGGGACAGGGCCAAGAGACCCAGTACTTC. This gives the protein CASSLGQGQETQYF.